This T cell receptor beta chain was documented in a study of PD-1 blockade in classical Hodgkin lymphoma. No patient escaped relapse after autologous stem cell transplantation, and brentuximab vedotin exposure varied. Germline V lookup: CDR1 MNHEY, CDR2 SVGAGI. V gave up 6 bases and J gave up 6 bases; unmatched junction bases: 5. CDR3 length equals 13 residues. With respect to this clone: What it recognizes is unknown.

Findings of the study overall: The study found that TCR diversity rose significantly by C4D1 in CD4+ but not CD8+ cells. Complete responders started with a diversity level that resembled newly diagnosed patients at baseline.

Using immunoSEQ multiplex PCR, the repertoire was profiled, and TCRdb retains in-frame clones only, with some absent. Altogether around 25,000 clones are present, approximately 64% being singletons, with the ten largest covering approximately 12%. The source was peripheral blood mononuclear cells (PBMCs), collected before the second cycle of nivolumab. The sequence was collected from a human donor with classical Hodgkin lymphoma. The rearrangement uses TRBV6-5 and TRBJ2-5, with 9 bases aligning to TRBD1. The DNA of the CDR3 is TGTGCCAGCAGCTGGGGACAGGGCCAGACCCAGTACTTC. Amino acids: CASSWGQGQTQYF.